This T cell receptor (beta chain) derives from a study of molecular identifiers for immune sequencing clone quantification. Findings of the study overall: The study found clones above 20 RNA copies held over 97% of effector molecules and under 1% in naive cells.

In the case of this clonotype: Antigen: not known. The germline gene is not matched at one end of the junction; a read error may be the cause.

The CDR3 length is 15 residues. Germline V gene lookup returns CDR1 SEHNR and CDR2 FQNEAQ (reference sequence). Previously described methods and listed TCR primers were used for bulk TCR libraries. TCRdb re-analysed the PCR reads in MiXCR, keeping a single row per CDR3 protein. This sample has under 600,000 distinct CDR3 sequences, with 20% to 25% found just once. Naive CD8 libraries were made from around 18,000 to 910,000 sorted cells, and they used 10%, 30% or 50% RNA. In the sort, naive CD8 T cells were defined as CD8+CD4-CCR7+CD45RA+. This rearrangement joins TRBV7-9 to TRBJ1-4, with 7 bases aligning to TRBD1. This receptor was identified in a human donor in good health. Some libraries in this study had Jurkat cell RNA spiked in. The material sequenced was naive CD8+ T cells from blood, with Jurkat cell RNA spiked in. The subset denotes: FACS-sorted CD8+CD4-CCR7+CD45RA+ naive T cells. The CDR3 is CANSSDRVGNEKLFF. The CDR3 DNA follows: TGTGCCAACAGCTCAGACAGGGTGGGAAACGAAAAACTGTTTTTT.